This is a list of T cell receptor beta chains from one sample in a study of CD8+ T cells in alopecia areata. Profiling relied on immunoSEQ multiplex PCR, and the TCRdb table lists in-frame clones only, not all of them. The data hold fewer than 250,000 clones, with 45% to 75% observed a single time. Sequencing was performed on CD4+ T cells sorted from blood, taken at week 4, from a patient treated with tofacitinib. These receptors originate from a human donor with alopecia areata. Both conserved end residues are part of each CDR3. The order of the fields is D gene, J gene, V gene, clone size, CDR3 protein, CDR3 DNA. A D gene is named only where the DNA matches it firmly. Not all rows give a size; the values are once, few, many and, for expanded clones, a class.

D gene: TRBD1; J gene: TRBJ2-7; V gene: TRBV6-6; clone size: NA; CDR3 protein: CASSQTGFYYEQYF; CDR3 DNA: TGTGCCAGCAGCCAGACAGGGTTCTACTACGAGCAGTACTTC
D gene: NA; J gene: TRBJ1-2; V gene: TRBV29-1; clone size: NA; CDR3 protein: CSAGDGVWGYTF; CDR3 DNA: TGCAGCGCCGGGGACGGGGTATGGGGCTACACCTTC
D gene: TRBD2; J gene: TRBJ2-7; V gene: TRBV7-9; clone size: NA; CDR3 protein: CASSLRRSGRGEQYF; CDR3 DNA: TGTGCCAGCAGCTTAAGGCGAAGCGGGAGAGGGGAGCAGTACTTC
D gene: NA; J gene: TRBJ2-5; V gene: TRBV19; clone size: NA; CDR3 protein: CASSILMTGSTGETQYF; CDR3 DNA: TGTGCCAGTAGTATTCTGATGACAGGTTCGACGGGAGAGACCCAGTACTTC
D gene: TRBD2; J gene: TRBJ2-2; V gene: TRBV5-1; clone size: NA; CDR3 protein: CASSPGLAGFAGELFF; CDR3 DNA: TGCGCCAGCAGCCCAGGACTAGCGGGATTCGCCGGGGAGCTGTTTTTT
D gene: TRBD1; J gene: TRBJ2-5; V gene: TRBV7-3; clone size: NA; CDR3 protein: CASSQGPGQGMAQYF; CDR3 DNA: TGTGCCAGCAGCCAAGGTCCGGGACAGGGAATGGCCCAGTACTTC
D gene: NA; J gene: TRBJ1-3; V gene: TRBV29-1; clone size: NA; CDR3 protein: CSVEDQSTSVGNTIYF; CDR3 DNA: TGCAGCGTTGAAGATCAGAGCACCTCAGTTGGAAACACCATATATTTT
D gene: NA; J gene: TRBJ2-5; V gene: TRBV5-6; clone size: NA; CDR3 protein: CASSQTMGQETQYF; CDR3 DNA: TGTGCCAGCAGCCAAACAATGGGTCAAGAGACCCAGTACTTC
D gene: TRBD1; J gene: TRBJ2-3; V gene: TRBV29-1; clone size: NA; CDR3 protein: CSTRRDRGTDTQYF; CDR3 DNA: TGCAGCACACGGAGGGACAGGGGAACAGATACGCAGTATTTT
D gene: TRBD2; J gene: TRBJ2-7; V gene: TRBV18; clone size: NA; CDR3 protein: CASSPSGGGYEQYF; CDR3 DNA: TGTGCCAGCTCACCATCTGGCGGGGGCTACGAGCAGTACTTC
D gene: NA; J gene: TRBJ2-1; V gene: TRBV14; clone size: few; CDR3 protein: CASSQQSNMGEQFF; CDR3 DNA: TGTGCCAGCAGCCAGCAAAGCAACATGGGTGAGCAGTTCTTC
D gene: NA; J gene: TRBJ1-2; V gene: TRBV29-1; clone size: NA; CDR3 protein: CSVEDILAAAYGYTF; CDR3 DNA: TGCAGCGTTGAAGACATATTAGCGGCAGCCTATGGCTACACCTTC
D gene: NA; J gene: TRBJ1-2; V gene: TRBV5-1; clone size: NA; CDR3 protein: CASSLRGGYGYTF; CDR3 DNA: TGCGCCAGCAGCTTGAGGGGAGGCTATGGCTACACCTTC
D gene: NA; J gene: TRBJ2-5; V gene: TRBV7-9; clone size: once; CDR3 protein: CASSLAVGAAETQYF; CDR3 DNA: TGTGCCAGCAGCTTAGCCGTAGGGGCGGCAGAGACCCAGTACTTC
D gene: NA; J gene: TRBJ2-5; V gene: TRBV10-3; clone size: NA; CDR3 protein: CAIRGTQETQYF; CDR3 DNA: TGTGCCATCCGGGGCACTCAAGAGACCCAGTACTTC
D gene: NA; J gene: TRBJ2-2; V gene: TRBV30; clone size: NA; CDR3 protein: CATFAGSRDGGELFF; CDR3 DNA: TGTGCTACATTCGCCGGGTCTAGGGATGGCGGGGAGCTGTTTTTT
D gene: NA; J gene: TRBJ1-2; V gene: TRBV5-1; clone size: NA; CDR3 protein: CASSSQGDYGYTF; CDR3 DNA: TGCGCCAGCAGTTCGCAGGGTGACTATGGCTACACCTTC
D gene: TRBD2; J gene: TRBJ2-1; V gene: TRBV5-6; clone size: NA; CDR3 protein: CASSVGLGNEQFF; CDR3 DNA: TGTGCCAGCAGCGTGGGACTAGGCAATGAGCAGTTCTTC
D gene: NA; J gene: TRBJ1-1; V gene: TRBV7-8; clone size: few; CDR3 protein: CASSLDTEAFF; CDR3 DNA: TGTGCCAGCAGCTTAGACACTGAAGCTTTCTTT
D gene: NA; J gene: TRBJ2-7; V gene: TRBV6-5; clone size: few; CDR3 protein: CASSYWNGEQYF; CDR3 DNA: TGTGCCAGCAGTTACTGGAATGGGGAGCAGTACTTC